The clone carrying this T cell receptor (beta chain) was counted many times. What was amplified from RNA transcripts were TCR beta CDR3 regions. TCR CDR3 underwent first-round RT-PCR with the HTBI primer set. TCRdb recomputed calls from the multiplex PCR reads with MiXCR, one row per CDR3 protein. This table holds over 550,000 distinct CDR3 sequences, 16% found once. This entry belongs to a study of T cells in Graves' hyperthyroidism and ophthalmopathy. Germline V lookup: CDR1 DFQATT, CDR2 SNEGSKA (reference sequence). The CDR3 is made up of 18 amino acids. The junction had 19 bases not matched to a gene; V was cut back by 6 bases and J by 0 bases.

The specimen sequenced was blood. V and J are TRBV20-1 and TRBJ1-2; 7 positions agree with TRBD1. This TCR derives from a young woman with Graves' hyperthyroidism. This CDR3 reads CSAAGEGATDIPNYGYTF. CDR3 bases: TGCAGTGCGGCCGGAGAGGGGGCGACGGACATCCCTAACTATGGCTACACCTTC.